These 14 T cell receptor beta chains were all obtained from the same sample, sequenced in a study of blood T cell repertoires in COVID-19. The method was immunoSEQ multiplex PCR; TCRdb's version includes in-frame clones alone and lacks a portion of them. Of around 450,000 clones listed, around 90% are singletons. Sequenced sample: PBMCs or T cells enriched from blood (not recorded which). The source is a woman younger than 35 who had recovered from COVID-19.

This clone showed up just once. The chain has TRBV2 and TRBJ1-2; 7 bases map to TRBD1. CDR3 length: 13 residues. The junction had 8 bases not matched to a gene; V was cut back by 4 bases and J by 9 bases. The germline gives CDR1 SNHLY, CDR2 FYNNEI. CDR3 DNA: TGTGCCAGCAGTGCTACCCGGGACAGCCGCTACACCTTC. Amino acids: CASSATRDSRYTF.

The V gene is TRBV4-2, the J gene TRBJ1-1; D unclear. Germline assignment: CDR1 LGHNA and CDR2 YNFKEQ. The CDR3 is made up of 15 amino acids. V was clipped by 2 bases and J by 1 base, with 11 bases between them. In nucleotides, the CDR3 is TGTGCCAGCAGCCAAAGGTTAGACTGGAACACTGAAGCTTTCTTT. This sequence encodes CASSQRLDWNTEAFF.

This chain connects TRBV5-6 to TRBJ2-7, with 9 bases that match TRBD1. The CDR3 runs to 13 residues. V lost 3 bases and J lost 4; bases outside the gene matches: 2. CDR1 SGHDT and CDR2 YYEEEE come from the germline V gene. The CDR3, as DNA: TGTGCCAGCAGCTGGGACAGGGTGTACGAGCAGTACTTC. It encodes CASSWDRVYEQYF.

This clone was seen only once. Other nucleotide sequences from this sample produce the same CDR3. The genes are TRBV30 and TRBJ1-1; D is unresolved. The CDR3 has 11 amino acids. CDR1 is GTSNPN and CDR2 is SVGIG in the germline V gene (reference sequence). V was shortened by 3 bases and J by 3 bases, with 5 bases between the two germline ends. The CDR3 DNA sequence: TGTGCCTGGAGCTCTGACACTGAAGCTTTCTTT. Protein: CAWSSDTEAFF. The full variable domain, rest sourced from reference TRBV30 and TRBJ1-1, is SQTIHQWPATLVQPVGSPLSLECTVEGTSNPNLYWYRQAAGRGLQLLFYSVGIGQISSEVPQNLSASRPQDRQFILSSKKLLLSDSGFYLCAWSSDTEAFFGQGTRLTVV.

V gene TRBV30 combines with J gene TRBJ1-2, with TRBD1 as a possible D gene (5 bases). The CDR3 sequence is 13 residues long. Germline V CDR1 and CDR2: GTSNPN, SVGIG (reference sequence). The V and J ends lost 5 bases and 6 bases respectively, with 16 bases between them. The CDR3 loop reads CAWYWYGANGYTF. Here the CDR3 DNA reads TGTGCCTGGTATTGGTATGGGGCTAATGGCTACACCTTC.

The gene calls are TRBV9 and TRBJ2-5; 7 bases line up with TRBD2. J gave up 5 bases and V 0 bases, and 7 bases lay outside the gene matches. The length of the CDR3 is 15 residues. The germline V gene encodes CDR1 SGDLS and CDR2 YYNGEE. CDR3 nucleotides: TGTGCCAGCAGCGTAGGACTCCAGGGAGGGGAGACCCAGTACTTC. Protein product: CASSVGLQGGETQYF.

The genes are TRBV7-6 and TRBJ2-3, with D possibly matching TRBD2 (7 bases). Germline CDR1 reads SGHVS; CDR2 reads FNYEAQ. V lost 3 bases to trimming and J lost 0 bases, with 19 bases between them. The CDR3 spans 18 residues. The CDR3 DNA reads TGTGCCAGCAGCTTGAGGGGGGGGGACCTGGCTAGCACAGATACGCAGTATTTT. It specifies CASSLRGGDLASTDTQYF.

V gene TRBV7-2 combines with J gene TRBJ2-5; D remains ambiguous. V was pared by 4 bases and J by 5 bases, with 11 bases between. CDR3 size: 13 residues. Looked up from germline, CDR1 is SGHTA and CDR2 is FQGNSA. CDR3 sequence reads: CASSSPGRETQYF. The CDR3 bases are TGTGCCAGCAGCTCCCCGGGTCGGGAGACCCAGTACTTC.

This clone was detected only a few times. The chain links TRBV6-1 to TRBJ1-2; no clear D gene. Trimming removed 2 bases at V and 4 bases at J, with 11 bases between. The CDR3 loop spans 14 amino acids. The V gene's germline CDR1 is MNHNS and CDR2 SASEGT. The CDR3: CASSEWEGGYGYTF. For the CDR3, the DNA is TGTGCCAGCAGTGAATGGGAGGGTGGCTATGGCTACACCTTC.

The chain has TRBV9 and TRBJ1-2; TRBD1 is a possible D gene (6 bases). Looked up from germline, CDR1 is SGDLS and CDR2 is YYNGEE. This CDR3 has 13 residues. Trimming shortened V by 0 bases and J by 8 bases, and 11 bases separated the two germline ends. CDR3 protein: CASSVGWGLGYTF. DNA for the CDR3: TGTGCCAGCAGCGTAGGATGGGGGCTCGGCTACACCTTC. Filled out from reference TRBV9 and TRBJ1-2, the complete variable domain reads DSGVTQTPKHLITATGQRVTLRCSPRSGDLSVYWYQQSLDQGLQFLIQYYNGEERAKGNILERFSAQQFPDLHSELNLSSLELGDSALYFCASSVGWGLGYTFGSGTRLTVV.

The CDR3 DNA reads as TGTGCCACCAGTGATGGCAGGTACAATGAGCAGTTCTTC. It is translated as CATSDGRYNEQFF. This chain links TRBV24-1 with TRBJ2-1; no reliable D call. This CDR3 is 13 amino acids long. Germline V gene data show CDR1 as KGHDR and CDR2 as SFDVKD. Deletions cut 3 bases from V and 4 bases from J, with 6 bases between.

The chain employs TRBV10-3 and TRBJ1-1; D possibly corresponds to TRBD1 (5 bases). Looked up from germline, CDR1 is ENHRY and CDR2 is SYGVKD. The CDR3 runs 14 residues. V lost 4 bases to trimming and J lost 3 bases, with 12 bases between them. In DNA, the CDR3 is TGTGCCATCAGTGGCGGGACCATGGACACTGAAGCTTTCTTT. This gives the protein CAISGGTMDTEAFF.

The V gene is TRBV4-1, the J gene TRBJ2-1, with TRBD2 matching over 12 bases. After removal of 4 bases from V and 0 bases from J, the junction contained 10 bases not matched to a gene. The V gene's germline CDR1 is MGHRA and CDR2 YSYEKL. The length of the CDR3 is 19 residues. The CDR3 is CASSPYVLAGGRSYNEQFF. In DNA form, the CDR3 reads TGCGCCAGCAGCCCATACGTACTAGCGGGGGGTCGCTCCTACAATGAGCAGTTCTTC.

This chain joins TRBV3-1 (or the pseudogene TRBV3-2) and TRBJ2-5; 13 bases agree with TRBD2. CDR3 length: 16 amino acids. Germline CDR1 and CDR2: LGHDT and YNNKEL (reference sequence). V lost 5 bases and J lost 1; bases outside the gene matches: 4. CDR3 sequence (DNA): TGTGCCAGCAGCTCTTGGACTAGCGGGGGCCAAGAGACCCAGTACTTC. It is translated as CASSSWTSGGQETQYF.